This T cell receptor (beta chain) was sequenced in a study of regulatory T cells in long-lasting Graves disease. There are 13 residues in the CDR3. The germline V gene encodes CDR1 SNHLY and CDR2 FYNNEI. In the case of this clonotype: A read error is possible here, since a much larger clone lies one base away.

The time point denotes: newly diagnosed GD, antithyroid drugs for less than 3 months. The TCR library was prepared using RNA isolated from PBMCs. Libraries of TCR beta came from iRepertoire HTBI primers plus Arm-PCR of CDR3 regions. TCRdb reprocessed the multiplex PCR reads via MiXCR and lists one record per CDR3 protein. The sample contains 450,000 to 500,000 distinct CDR3 sequences, about a sixth of which appear only once. The sample also formed part of further work on T cells in Graves' hyperthyroidism and ophthalmopathy. Turning to that study: Patients aged 18 to 65 had newly diagnosed hyperthyroidism of under 2 months' duration. TCR CDR3 regions were first amplified by RT-PCR with HTBI primers.

This material consisted of peripheral blood mononuclear cells (PBMCs), taken at new diagnosis, from a patient treated with antithyroid drugs. The clonotype was recovered from a man aged 35 to 55 with Graves disease. This chain joins TRBV2 and TRBJ2-1, with unresolved D. The DNA end lines up better with TRBJ2-7; the J call may be wrong. The CDR3 spells CASSETPLREQYF. The CDR3 DNA reads TGTGCCAGCAGTGAAACCCCATTACGCGAGCAGTACTTC.